These 2 T cell receptor beta chains were sequenced from one sample in a study of T cell responses to AZD1222 COVID-19 vaccine. The protocol was immunoSEQ multiplex PCR, while the TCRdb copy is restricted to in-frame clones and leaves out a portion. Counted here are more than 95,000 clones, less than 95% occurring once; the ten biggest clones make up 4.4%. The sample was peripheral blood, taken on day 0 of MenACWY control vaccination. The receptors shown here come from an adult in good health.

The gene calls are TRBV29-1 and TRBJ1-1; unclear D gene. Germline values: CDR1 SQVTM, CDR2 ANQGSEA. Trimming took 6 bases from V and 4 from J, leaving 15 bases between them. The CDR3 sequence is 13 residues long. Here the CDR3 reads CSVPFEKGTEAFF. In DNA form, the CDR3 reads TGCAGCGTCCCATTCGAGAAAGGCACTGAAGCTTTCTTT.

The chain has TRBV5-4 and TRBJ2-1; D gene uncertain. Trimming shortened V by 0 bases and J by 6 bases, and 4 bases separated the two germline ends. The CDR3 extends over 12 amino acids. Germline CDR1 SGHNT, CDR2 YYREEE (reference sequence). For the CDR3, the DNA is TGTGCCAGCAGCTTGGGCGGCAATGAGCAGTTCTTC. Amino acids: CASSLGGNEQFF.